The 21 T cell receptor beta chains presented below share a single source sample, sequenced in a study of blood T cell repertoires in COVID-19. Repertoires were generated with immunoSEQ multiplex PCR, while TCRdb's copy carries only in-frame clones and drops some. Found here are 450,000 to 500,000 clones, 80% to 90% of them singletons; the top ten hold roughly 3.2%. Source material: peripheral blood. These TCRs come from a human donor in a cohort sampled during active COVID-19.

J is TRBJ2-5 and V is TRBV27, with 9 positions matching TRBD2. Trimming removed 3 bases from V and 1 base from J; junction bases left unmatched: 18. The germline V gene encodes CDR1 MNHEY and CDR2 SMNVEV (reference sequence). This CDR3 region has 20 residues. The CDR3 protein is CASSFGRGLRASGIQETQYF. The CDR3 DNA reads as TGTGCCAGCAGTTTTGGAAGGGGGCTGCGGGCTAGCGGGATCCAAGAGACCCAGTACTTC.

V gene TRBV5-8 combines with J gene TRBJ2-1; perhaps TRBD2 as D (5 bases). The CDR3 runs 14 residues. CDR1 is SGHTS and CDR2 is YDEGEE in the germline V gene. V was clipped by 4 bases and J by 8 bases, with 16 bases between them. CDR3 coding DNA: TGTGCCAGCAGCCCGGGCGGGCCCTGGGATGAGCAGTTCTTC. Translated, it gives CASSPGGPWDEQFF.

The CDR3 region is CASSLARVHEQFF. CDR3 nucleotide sequence: TGTGCCAGCAGCTTAGCCAGGGTACATGAGCAGTTCTTC. This chain uses TRBV7-9 with TRBJ2-1; tentative D call: TRBD1 (5 bases). Germline V gene data show CDR1 as SEHNR and CDR2 as FQNEAQ (reference sequence). Trimming removed 0 bases at V and 8 bases at J, with 8 bases between. The CDR3 is made up of 13 amino acids. The variable domain in full, completed from reference TRBV7-9 and TRBJ2-1, reads DTGVSQNPRHKITKRGQNVTFRCDPISEHNRLYWYRQTLGQGPEFLTYFQNEAQLEKSRLLSDRFSAERPKGSFSTLEIQRTEQGDSAMYLCASSLARVHEQFFGPGTRLTVL.

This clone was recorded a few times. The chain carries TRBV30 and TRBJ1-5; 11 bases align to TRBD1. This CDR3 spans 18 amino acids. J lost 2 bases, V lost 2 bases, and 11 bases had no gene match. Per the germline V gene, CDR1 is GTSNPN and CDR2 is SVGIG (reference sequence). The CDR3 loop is CAWSRSGTGGMGNQPQHF. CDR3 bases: TGTGCCTGGAGTCGCTCCGGGACAGGGGGTATGGGCAATCAGCCCCAGCATTTT. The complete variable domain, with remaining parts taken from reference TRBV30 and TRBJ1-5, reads SQTIHQWPATLVQPVGSPLSLECTVEGTSNPNLYWYRQAAGRGLQLLFYSVGIGQISSEVPQNLSASRPQDRQFILSSKKLLLSDSGFYLCAWSRSGTGGMGNQPQHFGDGTRLSIL.

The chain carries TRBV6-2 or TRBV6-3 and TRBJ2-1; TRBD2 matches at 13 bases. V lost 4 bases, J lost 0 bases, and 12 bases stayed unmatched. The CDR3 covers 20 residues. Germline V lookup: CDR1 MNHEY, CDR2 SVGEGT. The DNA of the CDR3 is TGTGCCAGCAGTTCCCCAAGAACTAGCGGGAGGGCGAGCTCCTACAATGAGCAGTTCTTC. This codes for CASSSPRTSGRASSYNEQFF.

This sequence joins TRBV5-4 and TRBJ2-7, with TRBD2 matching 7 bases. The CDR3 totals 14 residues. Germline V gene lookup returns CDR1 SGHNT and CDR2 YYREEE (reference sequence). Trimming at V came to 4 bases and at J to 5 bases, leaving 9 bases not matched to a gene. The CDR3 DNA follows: TGTGCCAGCAGCCTTCGGGGGGTAAGCGACGAGCAGTACTTC. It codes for CASSLRGVSDEQYF.

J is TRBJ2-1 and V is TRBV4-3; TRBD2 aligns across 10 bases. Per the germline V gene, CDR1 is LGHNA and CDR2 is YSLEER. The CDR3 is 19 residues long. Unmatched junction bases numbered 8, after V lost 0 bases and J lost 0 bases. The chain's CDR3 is CASSQDASGRDPSYNEQFF. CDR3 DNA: TGCGCCAGCAGCCAAGATGCCAGCGGGAGGGATCCCTCCTACAATGAGCAGTTCTTC.

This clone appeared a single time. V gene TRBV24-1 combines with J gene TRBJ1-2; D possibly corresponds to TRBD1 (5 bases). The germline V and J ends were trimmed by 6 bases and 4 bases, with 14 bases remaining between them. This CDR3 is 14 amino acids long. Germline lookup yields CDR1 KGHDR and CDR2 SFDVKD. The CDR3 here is CATSRSGGGYGYTF. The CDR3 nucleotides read TGTGCCACCAGTCGTTCCGGGGGGGGCTATGGCTACACCTTC.

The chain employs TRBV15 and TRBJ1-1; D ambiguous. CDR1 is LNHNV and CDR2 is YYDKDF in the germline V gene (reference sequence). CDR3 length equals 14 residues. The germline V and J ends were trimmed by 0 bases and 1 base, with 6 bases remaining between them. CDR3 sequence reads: CATSRERENTEAFF. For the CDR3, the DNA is TGTGCCACCAGCAGAGAACGGGAGAACACTGAAGCTTTCTTT.

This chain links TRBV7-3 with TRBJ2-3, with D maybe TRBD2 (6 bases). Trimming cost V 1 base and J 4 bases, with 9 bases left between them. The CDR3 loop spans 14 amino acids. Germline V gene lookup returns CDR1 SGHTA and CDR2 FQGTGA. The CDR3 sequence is CASSLSGRPDTQYF. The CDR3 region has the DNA TGTGCCAGCAGCTTAAGTGGGAGGCCAGATACGCAGTATTTT.

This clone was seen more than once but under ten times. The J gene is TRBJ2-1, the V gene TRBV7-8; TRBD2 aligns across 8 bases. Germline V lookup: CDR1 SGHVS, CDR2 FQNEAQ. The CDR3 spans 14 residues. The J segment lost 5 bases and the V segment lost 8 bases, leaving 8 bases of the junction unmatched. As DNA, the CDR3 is TGTGCCAGCTGTCCAGCGGGAGCCAACAATGAGCAGTTCTTC. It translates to CASCPAGANNEQFF.

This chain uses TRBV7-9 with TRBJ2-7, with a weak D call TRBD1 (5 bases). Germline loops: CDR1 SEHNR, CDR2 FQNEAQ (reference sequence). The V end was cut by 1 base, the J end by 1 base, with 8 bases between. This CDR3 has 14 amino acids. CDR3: CASSLDQGSYEQYF. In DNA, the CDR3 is TGTGCCAGCAGCTTAGACCAGGGATCCTACGAGCAGTACTTC.

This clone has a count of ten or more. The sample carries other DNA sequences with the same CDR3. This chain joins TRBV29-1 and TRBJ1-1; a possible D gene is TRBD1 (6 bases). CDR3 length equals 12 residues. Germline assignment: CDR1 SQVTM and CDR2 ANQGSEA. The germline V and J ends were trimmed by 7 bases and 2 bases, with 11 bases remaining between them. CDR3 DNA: TGCAGCGCCCTGACAGGTAACACTGAAGCTTTCTTT. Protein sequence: CSALTGNTEAFF.

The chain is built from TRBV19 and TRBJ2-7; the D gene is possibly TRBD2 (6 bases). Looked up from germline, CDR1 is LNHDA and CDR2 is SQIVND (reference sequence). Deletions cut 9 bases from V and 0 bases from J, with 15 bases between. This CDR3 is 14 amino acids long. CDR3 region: CARRGSGSSYEQYF. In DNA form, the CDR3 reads TGTGCCAGAAGGGGTAGCGGTAGCTCCTACGAGCAGTACTTC.

The CDR3 region has the DNA TGTGCCAGCAGCCCGTCAGGGCTAGCGGCCCTCTACGAGCAGTACTTC. This translates into CASSPSGLAALYEQYF. The chain links TRBV7-2 to TRBJ2-7, with TRBD2 matching over 7 bases. Germline CDR1 reads SGHTA; CDR2 reads FQGNSA. V shed 5 bases and J 3 bases; nucleotides not matched to a gene: 13. The CDR3 loop spans 16 amino acids.

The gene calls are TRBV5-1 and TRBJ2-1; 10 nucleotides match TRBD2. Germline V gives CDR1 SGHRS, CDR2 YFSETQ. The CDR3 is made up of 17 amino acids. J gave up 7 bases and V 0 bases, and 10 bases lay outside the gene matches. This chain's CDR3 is CASSLGPAGGRVNEQFF. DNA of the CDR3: TGCGCCAGCAGCTTGGGCCCAGCGGGAGGGCGCGTGAATGAGCAGTTCTTC.

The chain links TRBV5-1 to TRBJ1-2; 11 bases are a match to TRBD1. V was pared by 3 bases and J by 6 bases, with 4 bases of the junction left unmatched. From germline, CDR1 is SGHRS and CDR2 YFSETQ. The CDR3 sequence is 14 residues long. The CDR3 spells CASSSWTGGNGYTF. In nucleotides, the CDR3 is TGCGCCAGCAGCTCATGGACAGGGGGCAATGGCTACACCTTC.

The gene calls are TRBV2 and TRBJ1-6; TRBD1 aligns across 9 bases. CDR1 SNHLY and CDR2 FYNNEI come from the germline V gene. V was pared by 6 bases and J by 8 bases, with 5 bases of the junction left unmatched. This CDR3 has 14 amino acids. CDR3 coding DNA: TGTGCCAGCAGGTCCGGGACAGGGTATTCACCCCTCCACTTT. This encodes CASRSGTGYSPLHF.

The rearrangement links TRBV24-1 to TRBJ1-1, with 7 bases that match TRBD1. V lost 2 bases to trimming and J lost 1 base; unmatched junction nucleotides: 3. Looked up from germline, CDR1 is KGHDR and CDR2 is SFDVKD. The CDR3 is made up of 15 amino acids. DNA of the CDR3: TGTGCCACCAGTGATTCCAGGGGGTCGAACACTGAAGCTTTCTTT. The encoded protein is CATSDSRGSNTEAFF.

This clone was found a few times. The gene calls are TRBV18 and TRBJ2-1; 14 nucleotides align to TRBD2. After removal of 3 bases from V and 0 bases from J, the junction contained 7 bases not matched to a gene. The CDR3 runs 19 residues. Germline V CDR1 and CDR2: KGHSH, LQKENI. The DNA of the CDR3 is TGTGCCAGCTCACCCCCCGGGACTAGCGGGGGAAGCTCCTACAATGAGCAGTTCTTC. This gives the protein CASSPPGTSGGSSYNEQFF.

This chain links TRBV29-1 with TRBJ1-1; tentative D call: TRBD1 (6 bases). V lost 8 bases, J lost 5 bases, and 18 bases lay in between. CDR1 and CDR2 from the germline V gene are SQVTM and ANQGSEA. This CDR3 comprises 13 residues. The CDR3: CSTSVGRGTEAFF. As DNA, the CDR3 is TGCAGCACATCCGTGGGCAGGGGAACTGAAGCTTTCTTT. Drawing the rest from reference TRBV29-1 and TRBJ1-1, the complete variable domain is SAVISQKPSRDICQRGTSLTIQCQVDSQVTMMFWYRQQPGQSLTLIATANQGSEATYESGFVIDKFPISRPNLTFSTLTVSNMSPEDSSIYLCSTSVGRGTEAFFGQGTRLTVV.